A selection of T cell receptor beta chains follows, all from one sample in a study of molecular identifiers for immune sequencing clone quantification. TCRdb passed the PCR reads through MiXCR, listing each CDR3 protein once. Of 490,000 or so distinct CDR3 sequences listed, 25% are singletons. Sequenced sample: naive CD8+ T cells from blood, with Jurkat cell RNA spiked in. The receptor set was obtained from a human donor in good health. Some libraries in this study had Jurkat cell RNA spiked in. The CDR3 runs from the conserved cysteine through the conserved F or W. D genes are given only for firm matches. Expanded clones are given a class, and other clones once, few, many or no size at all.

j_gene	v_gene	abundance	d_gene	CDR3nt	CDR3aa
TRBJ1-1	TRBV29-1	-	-	TGCAGCGAGGCAGGGACGGGGGTTTTCACTGGAGCTTTCTTT	CSEAGTGVFTGAFF
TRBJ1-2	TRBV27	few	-	TGTGCCAGCAGTCAGGGGAATGGCTACACCTTC	CASSQGNGYTF
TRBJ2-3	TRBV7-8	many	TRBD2	TGTGCCAGCAGCCTAGGGACTACCAGTGGGGAAACAGATACGCAGTATTTT	CASSLGTTSGETDTQYF
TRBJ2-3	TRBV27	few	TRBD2	TGTGCCAGCAGTTTACTGACTAGCGGATTAGATACGCAGTATTTT	CASSLLTSGLDTQYF
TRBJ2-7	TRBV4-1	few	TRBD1	TGCGCCAGCAGCCAGGACGTAGGACAGGGTATCGAGCAGTACTTC	CASSQDVGQGIEQYF
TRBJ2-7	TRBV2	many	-	TGTGCCAGCAGTGAAAGTCCCGCGTCCTACGAGCAGTACTTC	CASSESPASYEQYF
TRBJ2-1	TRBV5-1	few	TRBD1	TGCGCCAGCCACGGACAGGGTCCCAACAATGAGCAGTTCTTC	CASHGQGPNNEQFF
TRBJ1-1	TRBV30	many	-	TGTGCCTGGAGTGTAGGGGGATCTGAAGCTTTCTTT	CAWSVGGSEAFF
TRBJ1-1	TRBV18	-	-	TGTGCCAGCTCACTAACGGAGGAGATTTTGAACACTGAAGCTTTCTTT	CASSLTEEILNTEAFF
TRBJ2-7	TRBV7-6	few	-	TGTGCCAGCGGGCGAGGGGTTTCCTACGAGCAGTACTTC	CASGRGVSYEQYF
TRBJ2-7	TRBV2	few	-	TGTGCCAGCAGTGAACTAATCCCAGGGGGACTATTTTACGAGCAGTACTTC	CASSELIPGGLFYEQYF
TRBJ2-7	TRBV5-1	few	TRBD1	TGCGCCAGCAGCTTGACAGGGGCTTTCGAGCAGTACTTC	CASSLTGAFEQYF
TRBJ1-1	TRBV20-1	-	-	TGCAGTGCTAGAGATTTCGGCAGAGAAGCTTTCTTT	CSARDFGREAFF
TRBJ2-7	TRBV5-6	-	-	TGTGCCAGCAGCGGCGGGACATCGAGGTTTCTCTACGAGCAGTACTTC	CASSGGTSRFLYEQYF
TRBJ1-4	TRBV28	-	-	TGTGCCAGCTGCCGTCCGTACATTAATGAAAAACTGTTTTTT	CASCRPYINEKLFF
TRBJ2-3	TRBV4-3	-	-	TGCGCCAGCAGCCAAGATAGTGGGAGGGGGGGATTAAAATATACGCAGTATTTT	CASSQDSGRGGLKYTQYF
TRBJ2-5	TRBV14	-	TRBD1	TGTGCCAGCAGCCAAGGACAGGGATTAATCCAAGAGACCCAGTACTTC	CASSQGQGLIQETQYF
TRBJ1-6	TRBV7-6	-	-	TGTGCCAGCAGCTTAGCGGGGCGACAGGTCATGAATTCACCCCTCCACTTT	CASSLAGRQVMNSPLHF